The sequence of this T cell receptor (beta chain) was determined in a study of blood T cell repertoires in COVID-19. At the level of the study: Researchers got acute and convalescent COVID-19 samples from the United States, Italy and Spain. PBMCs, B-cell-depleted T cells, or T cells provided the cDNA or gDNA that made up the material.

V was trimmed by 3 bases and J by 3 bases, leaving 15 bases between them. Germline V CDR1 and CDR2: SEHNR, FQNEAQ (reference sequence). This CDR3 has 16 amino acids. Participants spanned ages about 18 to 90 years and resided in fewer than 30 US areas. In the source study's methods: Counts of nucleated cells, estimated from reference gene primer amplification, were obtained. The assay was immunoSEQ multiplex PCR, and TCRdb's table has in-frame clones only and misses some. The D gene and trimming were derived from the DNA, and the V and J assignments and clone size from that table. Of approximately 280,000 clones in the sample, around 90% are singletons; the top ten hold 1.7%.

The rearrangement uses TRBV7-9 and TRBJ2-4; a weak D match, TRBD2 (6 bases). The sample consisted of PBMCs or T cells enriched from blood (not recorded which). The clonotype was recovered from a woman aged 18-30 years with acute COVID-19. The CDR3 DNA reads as TGTGCCAGCAGCTTGAGGGGCGGGAAGGGCAAAAACATTCAGTACTTC. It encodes CASSLRGGKGKNIQYF.